The present TCR beta chain was sequenced within a study of shared clonotypes between healthy human individuals. In the study overall: A donor's plate count was three for CD4 naive and three for CD4 memory; CD8 naive had two and CD8 memory one.

Germline loops: CDR1 SQVTM, CDR2 ANQGSEA. V trimming: 6 bases; J trimming: 4 bases; junction bases outside the gene matches: 4. The CDR3 consists of 12 residues. A word on this clone: The sample has other DNA sequences that encode this CDR3 too.

TCRdb's table, derived via immunoSEQ multiplex PCR, lists solely in-frame clones and lacks some. The table has a few million clones, 95% seen once; the top ten hold roughly 0.13%. This rearrangement joins TRBV29-1 to TRBJ2-3; TRBD2 matches 7 bases. The sequence came from a man aged 18 to 30 in good health. Sequencing used naive CD4+ T cells sorted from blood. Subset: CD45RA+ positively selected. The DNA for the CDR3 is TGCAGCGTAGCGGGAACGGCAGATACGCAGTATTTT. Its protein is CSVAGTADTQYF.